The entry below gives a single T cell receptor beta chain sequence along with its context. Antigen specificity is unknown. The data are from a study of T cell responses to AZD1222 COVID-19 vaccine. Study results and limitations: It was only after the peak T cell response that any repertoires were sampled. Clonal diversity was possibly underestimated, and the donors were mostly white British, with more females.

TCRdb keeps only in-frame clones here, not all; method: immunoSEQ multiplex PCR. This sample carries fewer than 200,000 clones, 80% to 95% of them seen once, and the ten largest clones take 1.7%. The germline V and J ends were trimmed by 2 bases and 4 bases, with 5 bases remaining between them. The CDR3 has 13 amino acids. The germline V gene has CDR1 SNHLY and CDR2 FYNNEI. The origin of this receptor is an adult who received the AZD1222 COVID-19 vaccine. Specimen: peripheral blood, collected 28 days after the second AZD1222 dose. This chain joins TRBV2 and TRBJ1-4, with unresolved D. The CDR3 region has the DNA TGTGCCAGCAGTGAAATCCTTAATGAAAAACTGTTTTTT. This sequence encodes CASSEILNEKLFF.